The clone carrying this T cell receptor beta chain was picked up many times. Its antigen is still unknown. The record originates from a study of shared clonotypes between healthy human individuals. Overall study findings and caveats: Donor scarcity curtailed the genetic and exposure-history diversity represented herein. Naive subsets generally exceeded memory subsets in estimated richness. Sorted-subset sequencing, rarefaction showed, was incomplete despite large depth.

The run depth of the assay was deep. Sequenced by immunoSEQ multiplex PCR; TCRdb stores in-frame clones only, minus some. This sample has 950,000 to 1,100,000 clones; around 74% occur once, and the top ten carry approximately 1.5%. The CDR3 runs to 14 residues. CDR1 MNHNS and CDR2 SASEGT come from the germline V gene. V shed 5 bases and J 6 bases; nucleotides not matched to a gene: 6. The chain employs TRBV6-1 and TRBJ2-3, with TRBD1 identical over 9 bases. Sample: memory CD4+ T cells sorted from blood. This sample's subset: CD45RA-negative fraction. This clonotype originated in a man aged 18 to 29 in good health. The CDR3 loop is CASSSQTGGDTQYF. The CDR3 coding sequence is TGTGCCAGCAGTTCACAGACAGGGGGGGATACGCAGTATTTT.